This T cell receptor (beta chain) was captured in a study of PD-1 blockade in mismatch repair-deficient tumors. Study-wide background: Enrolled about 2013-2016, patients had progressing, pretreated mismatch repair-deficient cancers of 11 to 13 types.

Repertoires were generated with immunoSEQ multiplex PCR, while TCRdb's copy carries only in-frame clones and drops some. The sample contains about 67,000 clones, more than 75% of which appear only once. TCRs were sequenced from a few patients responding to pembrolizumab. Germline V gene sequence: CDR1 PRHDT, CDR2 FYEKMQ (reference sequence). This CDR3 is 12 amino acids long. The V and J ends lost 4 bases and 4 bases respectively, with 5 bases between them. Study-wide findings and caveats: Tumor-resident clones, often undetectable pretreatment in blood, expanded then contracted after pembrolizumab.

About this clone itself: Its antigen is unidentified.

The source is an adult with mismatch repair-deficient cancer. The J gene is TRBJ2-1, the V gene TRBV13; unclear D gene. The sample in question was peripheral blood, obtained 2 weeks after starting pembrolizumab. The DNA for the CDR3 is TGTGCCAGCAGCTCCTTTTACAATGAGCAGTTCTTC. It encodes CASSSFYNEQFF.